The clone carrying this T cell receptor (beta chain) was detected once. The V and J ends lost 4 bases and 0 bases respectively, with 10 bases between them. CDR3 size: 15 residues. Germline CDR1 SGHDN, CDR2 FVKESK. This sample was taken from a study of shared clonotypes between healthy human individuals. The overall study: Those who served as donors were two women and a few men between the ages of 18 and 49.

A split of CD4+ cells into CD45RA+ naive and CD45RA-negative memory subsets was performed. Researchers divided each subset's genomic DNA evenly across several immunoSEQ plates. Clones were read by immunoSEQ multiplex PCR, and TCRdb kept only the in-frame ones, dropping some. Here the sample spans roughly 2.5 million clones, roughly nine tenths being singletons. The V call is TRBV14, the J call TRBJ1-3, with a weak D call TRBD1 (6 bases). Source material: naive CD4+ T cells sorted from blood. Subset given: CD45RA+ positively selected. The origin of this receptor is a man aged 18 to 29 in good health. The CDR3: CASSPQGSSGNTIYF. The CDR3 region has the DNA TGTGCCAGCAGCCCGCAGGGGAGCTCTGGAAACACCATATATTTT.